A single sample is the source of the 6 T cell receptor beta chains below, sequenced in a study of T cell repertoires in cytomegalovirus infection. Their antigens remain unidentified. TCRdb reanalysed the reads using MiXCR and keeps one entry per CDR3 protein. The sample lists approximately 1,000,000 distinct CDR3 sequences, 30% to 40% occurring once. This specimen was cultured CD8+ T cells from PBMCs, taken from culture after CMV antigen stimulation. These TCRs come from a human donor in good health (CMV status not recorded). Some clones in this sample may be carry-over from other donors' samples.

J is TRBJ1-6 and V is TRBV20-1, with a weak D call TRBD1 (6 bases). The germline V and J ends were trimmed by 5 bases and 10 bases, with 24 bases remaining between them. The CDR3 totals 16 residues. Germline CDR1 and CDR2: DFQATT and SNEGSKA (reference sequence). CDR3 residues: CSAPRPWEGDSSPLHF. CDR3 bases: TGCAGTGCTCCCAGGCCTTGGGAGGGGGACTCCTCACCCCTCCACTTT.

J is TRBJ2-3 and V is TRBV3-1; TRBD2 matches 12 bases. With V trimmed by 1 base and J by 2 bases, 7 bases remained unmatched. The length of the CDR3 is 18 residues. Germline values: CDR1 LGHDT, CDR2 YNNKEL (reference sequence). CDR3 sequence reads: CASSQVVRLAGDTDTQYF. CDR3 nucleotide sequence: TGTGCCAGCAGCCAAGTAGTGAGACTAGCGGGGGACACAGATACGCAGTATTTT.

The table lists this clonotype with a few counts. This chain uses TRBV19 with TRBJ1-2; a weak D match, TRBD1 (6 bases). Between the trimmed V and J ends, which lost 3 bases and 2 bases, there was a span of 13 bases. Germline CDR1 is LNHDA and CDR2 is SQIVND (reference sequence). The CDR3 sequence is 15 residues long. This CDR3 reads CASSIWDIHNYGYTF. CDR3 bases: TGTGCCAGTAGTATTTGGGACATCCACAACTATGGCTACACCTTC.

The chain uses TRBV7-2 and TRBJ1-3; 7 bases align to TRBD1. Trimming removed 4 bases from V and 0 bases from J; junction bases left unmatched: 6. Germline V CDR1 and CDR2: SGHTA, FQGNSA. The CDR3 runs to 16 residues. The CDR3 bases are TGTGCCAGCAGCTCCCGGACAGGCATCTCTGGAAACACCATATATTTT. This encodes CASSSRTGISGNTIYF.

This clonotype was counted a few times. This chain uses TRBV4-1 with TRBJ1-1; D possibly corresponds to TRBD1 (6 bases). Germline CDR1 and CDR2: MGHRA and YSYEKL. The CDR3 contains 14 residues. V was cut by 1 base and J by 3 bases, with 9 bases left in between. CDR3 region: CASSQGGADTEAFF. In DNA, the CDR3 is TGCGCCAGCAGCCAAGGGGGGGCGGACACTGAAGCTTTCTTT.

A few counts support this clonotype. J is TRBJ1-5 and V is TRBV6-1, with D possibly matching TRBD1 (6 bases). The germline CDR1 and CDR2 sequences are MNHNS and SASEGT. This CDR3 spans 15 amino acids. Trimming shortened V by 2 bases and J by 4 bases, and 12 bases separated the two germline ends. This chain's CDR3 is CASSERGTSNQPQHF. As DNA, the CDR3 is TGTGCCAGCAGTGAAAGGGGGACCTCGAATCAGCCCCAGCATTTT.